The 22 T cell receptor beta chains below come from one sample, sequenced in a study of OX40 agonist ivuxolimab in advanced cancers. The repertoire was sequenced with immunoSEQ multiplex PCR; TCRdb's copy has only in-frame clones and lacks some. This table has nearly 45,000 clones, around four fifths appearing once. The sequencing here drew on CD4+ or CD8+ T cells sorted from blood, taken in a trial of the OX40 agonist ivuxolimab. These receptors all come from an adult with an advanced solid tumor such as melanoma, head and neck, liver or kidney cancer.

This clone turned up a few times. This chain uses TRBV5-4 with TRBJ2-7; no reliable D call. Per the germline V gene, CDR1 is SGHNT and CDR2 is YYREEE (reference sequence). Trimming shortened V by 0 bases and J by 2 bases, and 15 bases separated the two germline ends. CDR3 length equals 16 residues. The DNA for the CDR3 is TGTGCCAGCAGCTTGGGAGGACCAGCGCTCCCCTACGAGCAGTACTTC. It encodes CASSLGGPALPYEQYF.

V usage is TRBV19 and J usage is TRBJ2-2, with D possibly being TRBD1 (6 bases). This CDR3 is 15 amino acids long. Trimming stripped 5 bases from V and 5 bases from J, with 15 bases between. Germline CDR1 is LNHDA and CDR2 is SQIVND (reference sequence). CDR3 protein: CASSWTAGLTGELFF. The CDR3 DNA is TGTGCCAGTAGTTGGACAGCCGGATTGACCGGGGAGCTGTTTTTT.

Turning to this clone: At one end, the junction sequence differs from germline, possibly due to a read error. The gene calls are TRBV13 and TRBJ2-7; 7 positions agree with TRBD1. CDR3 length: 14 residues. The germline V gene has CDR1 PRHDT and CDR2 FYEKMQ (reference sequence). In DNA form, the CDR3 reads TGTGCCAGCAGCTTCGGGACAGCCTCCTCCGAGCAGTACTTC. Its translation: CASSFGTASSEQYF.

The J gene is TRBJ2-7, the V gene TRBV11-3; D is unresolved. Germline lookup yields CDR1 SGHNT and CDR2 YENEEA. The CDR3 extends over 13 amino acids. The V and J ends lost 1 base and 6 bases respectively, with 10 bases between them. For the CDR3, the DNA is TGTGCCAGCAGCTTAGGAAGGTTCTTCGAGCAGTACTTC. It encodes CASSLGRFFEQYF.

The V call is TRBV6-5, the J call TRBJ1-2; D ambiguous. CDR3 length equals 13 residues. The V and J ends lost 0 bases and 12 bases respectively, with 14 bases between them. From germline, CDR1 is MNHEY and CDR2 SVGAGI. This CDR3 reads CASSYSPDGQDTF. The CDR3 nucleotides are TGTGCCAGCAGTTACTCCCCGGATGGTCAGGACACCTTC.

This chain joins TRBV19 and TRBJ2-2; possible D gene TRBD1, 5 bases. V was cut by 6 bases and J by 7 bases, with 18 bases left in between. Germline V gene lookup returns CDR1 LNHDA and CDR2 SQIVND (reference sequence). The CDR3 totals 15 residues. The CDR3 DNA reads TGTGCCAGTAGGACAGTACGTAGGCTTGTCGGGGAGCTGTTTTTT. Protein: CASRTVRRLVGELFF.

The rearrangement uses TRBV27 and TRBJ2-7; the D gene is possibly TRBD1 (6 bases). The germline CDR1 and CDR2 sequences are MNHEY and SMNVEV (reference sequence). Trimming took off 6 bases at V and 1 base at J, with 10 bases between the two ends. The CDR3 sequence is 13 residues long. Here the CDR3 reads CASRGTGSYEQYF. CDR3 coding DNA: TGTGCCAGCAGGGGAACAGGGTCCTACGAGCAGTACTTC.

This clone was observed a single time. CDR3 sequence (DNA): TGTGCCAGCAGCTCAATGACAGGGGGCTTGACCGAGCAGTACTTC. Translated: CASSSMTGGLTEQYF. The chain uses TRBV11-3 and TRBJ2-7; TRBD1 aligns across 10 bases. The junction had 9 bases not matched to a gene; V was cut back by 4 bases and J by 6 bases. The CDR3 length is 15 residues. Germline assignment: CDR1 SGHNT and CDR2 YENEEA.

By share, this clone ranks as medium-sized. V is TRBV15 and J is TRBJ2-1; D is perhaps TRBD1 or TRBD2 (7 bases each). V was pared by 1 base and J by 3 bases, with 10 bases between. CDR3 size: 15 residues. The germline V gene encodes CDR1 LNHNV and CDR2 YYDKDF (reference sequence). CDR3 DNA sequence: TGTGCCACCAGCAGAGCAGGGGGGGACTACAATGAGCAGTTCTTC. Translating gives CATSRAGGDYNEQFF.

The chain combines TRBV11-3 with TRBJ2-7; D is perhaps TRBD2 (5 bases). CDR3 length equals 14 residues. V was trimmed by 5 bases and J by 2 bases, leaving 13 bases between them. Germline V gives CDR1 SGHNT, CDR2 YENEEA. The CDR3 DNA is TGTGCCAGCAGCCCTAGAGGGCTACCCTACGAGCAGTACTTC. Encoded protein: CASSPRGLPYEQYF.

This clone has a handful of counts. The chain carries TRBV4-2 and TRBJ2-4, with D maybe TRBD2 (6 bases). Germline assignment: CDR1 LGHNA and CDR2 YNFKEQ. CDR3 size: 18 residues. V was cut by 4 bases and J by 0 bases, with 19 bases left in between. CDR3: CASSPRDSQNLAKNIQYF. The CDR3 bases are TGTGCCAGCAGCCCGCGGGACTCGCAAAATCTAGCCAAAAACATTCAGTACTTC.

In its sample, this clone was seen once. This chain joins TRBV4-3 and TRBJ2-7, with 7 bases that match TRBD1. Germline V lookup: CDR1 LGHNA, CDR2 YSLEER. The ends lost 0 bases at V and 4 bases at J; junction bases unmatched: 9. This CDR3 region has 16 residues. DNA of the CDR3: TGCGCCAGCAGCCAAGAATTCGGGAACAGGGGATACGAGCAGTACTTC. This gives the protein CASSQEFGNRGYEQYF.

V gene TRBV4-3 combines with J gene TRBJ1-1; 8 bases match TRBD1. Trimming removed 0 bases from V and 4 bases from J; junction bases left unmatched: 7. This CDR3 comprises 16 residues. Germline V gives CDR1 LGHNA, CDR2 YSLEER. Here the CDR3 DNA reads TGCGCCAGCAGCCAAGAATCAGGGGGCGTGGGCACTGAAGCTTTCTTT. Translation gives CASSQESGGVGTEAFF.

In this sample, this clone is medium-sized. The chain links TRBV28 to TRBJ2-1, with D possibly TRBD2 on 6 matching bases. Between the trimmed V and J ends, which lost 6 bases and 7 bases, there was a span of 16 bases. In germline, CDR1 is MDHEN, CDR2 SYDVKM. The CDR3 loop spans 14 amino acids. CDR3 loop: CASRLPGVSNEQFF. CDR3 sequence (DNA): TGTGCCAGCAGACTCCCGGGGGTTTCTAATGAGCAGTTCTTC.

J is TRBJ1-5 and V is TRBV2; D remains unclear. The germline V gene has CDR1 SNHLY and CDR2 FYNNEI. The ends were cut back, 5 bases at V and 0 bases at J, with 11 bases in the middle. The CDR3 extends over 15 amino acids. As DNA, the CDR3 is TGTGCCAGCAGTCGTGCGGGAGATAGCAATCAGCCCCAGCATTTT. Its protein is CASSRAGDSNQPQHF.

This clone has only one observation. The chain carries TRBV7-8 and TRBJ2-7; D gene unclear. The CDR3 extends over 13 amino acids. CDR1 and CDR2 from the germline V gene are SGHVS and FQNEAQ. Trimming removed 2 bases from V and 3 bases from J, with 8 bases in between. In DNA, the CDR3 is TGTGCCAGCAGCTTAAACAGCTACTACGAGCAGTACTTC. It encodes CASSLNSYYEQYF.

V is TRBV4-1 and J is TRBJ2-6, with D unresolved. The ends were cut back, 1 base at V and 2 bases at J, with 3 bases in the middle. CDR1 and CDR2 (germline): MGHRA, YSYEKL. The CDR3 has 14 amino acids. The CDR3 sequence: CASSQVTGANVLTF. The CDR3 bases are TGCGCCAGCAGCCAAGTTACTGGGGCCAACGTCCTGACTTTC.

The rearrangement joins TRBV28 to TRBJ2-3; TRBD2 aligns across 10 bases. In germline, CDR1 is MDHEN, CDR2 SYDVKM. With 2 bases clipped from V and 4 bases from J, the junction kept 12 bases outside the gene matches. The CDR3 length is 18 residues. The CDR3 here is CASSLGFVVAGGSDTQYF. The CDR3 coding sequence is TGTGCCAGCAGTTTAGGCTTCGTCGTAGCGGGAGGTTCAGATACGCAGTATTTT.

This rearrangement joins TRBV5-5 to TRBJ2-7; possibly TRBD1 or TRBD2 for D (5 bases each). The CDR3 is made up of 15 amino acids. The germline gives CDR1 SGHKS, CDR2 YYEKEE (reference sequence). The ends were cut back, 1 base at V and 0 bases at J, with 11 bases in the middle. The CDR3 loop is CASSLSGTSSYEQYF. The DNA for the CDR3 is TGTGCCAGCAGCTTGTCCGGGACGTCCTCCTACGAGCAGTACTTC.

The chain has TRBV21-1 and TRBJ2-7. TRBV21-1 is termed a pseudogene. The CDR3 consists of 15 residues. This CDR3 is CASSVIIHVLDEQYF. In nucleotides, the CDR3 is TGTGCCAGCAGCGTAATAATACACGTGTTAGACGAGCAGTACTTC.

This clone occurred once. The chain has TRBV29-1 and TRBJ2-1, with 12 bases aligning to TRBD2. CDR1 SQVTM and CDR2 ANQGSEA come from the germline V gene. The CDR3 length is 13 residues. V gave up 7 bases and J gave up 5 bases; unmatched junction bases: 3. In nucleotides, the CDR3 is TGCAGCGACGGACTAGCGGGGAACAATGAGCAGTTCTTC. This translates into CSDGLAGNNEQFF.

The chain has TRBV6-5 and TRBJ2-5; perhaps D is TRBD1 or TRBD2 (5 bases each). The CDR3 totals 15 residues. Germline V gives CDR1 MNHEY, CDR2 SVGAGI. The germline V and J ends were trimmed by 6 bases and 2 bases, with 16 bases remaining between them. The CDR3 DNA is TGTGCCAGCAGAACCCGGGACGGACTTCAAGAGACCCAGTACTTC. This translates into CASRTRDGLQETQYF.